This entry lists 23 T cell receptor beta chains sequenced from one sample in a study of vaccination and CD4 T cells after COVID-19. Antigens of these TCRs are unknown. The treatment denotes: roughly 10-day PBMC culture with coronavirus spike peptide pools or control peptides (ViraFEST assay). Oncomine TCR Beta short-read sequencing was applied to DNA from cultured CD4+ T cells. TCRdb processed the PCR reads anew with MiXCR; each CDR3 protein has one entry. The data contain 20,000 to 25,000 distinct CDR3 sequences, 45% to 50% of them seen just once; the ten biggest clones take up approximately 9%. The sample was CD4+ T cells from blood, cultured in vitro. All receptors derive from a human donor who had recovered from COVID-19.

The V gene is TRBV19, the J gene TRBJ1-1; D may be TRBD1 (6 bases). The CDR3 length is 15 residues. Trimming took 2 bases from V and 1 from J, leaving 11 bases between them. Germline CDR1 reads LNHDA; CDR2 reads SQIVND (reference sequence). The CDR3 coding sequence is TGTGCCAGTAGTATACCATTCAGGGGGAACACTGAAGCTTTCTTT. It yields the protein CASSIPFRGNTEAFF.

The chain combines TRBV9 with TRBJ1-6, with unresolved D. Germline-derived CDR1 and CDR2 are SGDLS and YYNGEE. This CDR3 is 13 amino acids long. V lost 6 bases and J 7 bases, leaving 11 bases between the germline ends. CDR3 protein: CASKKAGNSPLHF. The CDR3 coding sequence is TGTGCCAGCAAGAAGGCAGGAAATTCACCCCTCCACTTT.

Written as DNA, the CDR3 is TGTGCCAGTAGTCCTCGGGACAGGAGCGAAAAACTGTTTTTT. The encoded protein is CASSPRDRSEKLFF. The chain is built from TRBV19 and TRBJ1-4, with 8 bases fitting TRBD1. This CDR3 contains 14 residues. V trimming: 5 bases; J trimming: 8 bases; junction bases outside the gene matches: 7. CDR1 and CDR2 (germline): LNHDA, SQIVND (reference sequence).

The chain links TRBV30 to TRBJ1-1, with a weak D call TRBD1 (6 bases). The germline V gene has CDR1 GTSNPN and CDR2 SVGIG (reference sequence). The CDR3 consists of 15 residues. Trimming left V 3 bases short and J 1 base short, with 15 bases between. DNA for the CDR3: TGTGCCTGGAGGTGGCCAGCGGGGGCGAACACTGAAGCTTTCTTT. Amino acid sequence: CAWRWPAGANTEAFF. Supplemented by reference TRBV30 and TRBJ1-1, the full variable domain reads SQTIHQWPATLVQPVGSPLSLECTVEGTSNPNLYWYRQAAGRGLQLLFYSVGIGQISSEVPQNLSASRPQDRQFILSSKKLLLSDSGFYLCAWRWPAGANTEAFFGQGTRLTVV.

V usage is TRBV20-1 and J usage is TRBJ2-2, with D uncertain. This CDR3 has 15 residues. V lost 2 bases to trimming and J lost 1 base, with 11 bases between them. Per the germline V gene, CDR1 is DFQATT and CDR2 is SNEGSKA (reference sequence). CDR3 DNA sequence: TGCAGTGCTAGATACGCAGGTCAGAACACCGGGGAGCTGTTTTTT. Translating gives CSARYAGQNTGELFF.

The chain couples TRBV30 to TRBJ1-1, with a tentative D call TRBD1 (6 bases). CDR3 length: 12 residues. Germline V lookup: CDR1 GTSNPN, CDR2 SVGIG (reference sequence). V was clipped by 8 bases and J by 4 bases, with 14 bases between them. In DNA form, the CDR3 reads TGTGCCGCCGGGAGGGGGGGCACTGAAGCTTTCTTT. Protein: CAAGRGGTEAFF.

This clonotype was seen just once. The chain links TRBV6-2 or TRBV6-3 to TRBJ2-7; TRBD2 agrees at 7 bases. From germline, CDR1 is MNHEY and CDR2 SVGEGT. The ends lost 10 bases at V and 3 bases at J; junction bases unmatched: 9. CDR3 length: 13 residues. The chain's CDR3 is CATFGGSLYEQYF. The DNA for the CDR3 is TGTGCCACCTTCGGCGGGAGTCTCTACGAGCAGTACTTC.

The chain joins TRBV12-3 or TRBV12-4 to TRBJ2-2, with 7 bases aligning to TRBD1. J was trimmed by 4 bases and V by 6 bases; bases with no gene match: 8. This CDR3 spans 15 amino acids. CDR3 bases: TGTGCCAGCAGCCAACAGGGGAGTCCCACCGGGGAGCTGTTTTTT. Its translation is CASSQQGSPTGELFF.

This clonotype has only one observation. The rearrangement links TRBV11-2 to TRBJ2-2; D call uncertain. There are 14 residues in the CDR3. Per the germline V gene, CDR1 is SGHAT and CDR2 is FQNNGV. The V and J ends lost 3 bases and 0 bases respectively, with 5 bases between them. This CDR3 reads CASSFQPNTGELFF. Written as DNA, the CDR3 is TGTGCCAGCAGCTTTCAGCCGAACACCGGGGAGCTGTTTTTT.

The CDR3, as DNA: TGTGCCAGCAGTTCCCGTGACAGGTACTATGGCTACACCTTC. This encodes CASSSRDRYYGYTF. The chain recombines TRBV28 with TRBJ1-2; possibly TRBD1 for D (6 bases). V lost 4 bases and J 3 bases, leaving 12 bases between the germline ends. Per germline, CDR1 MDHEN and CDR2 SYDVKM. There are 14 residues in the CDR3.

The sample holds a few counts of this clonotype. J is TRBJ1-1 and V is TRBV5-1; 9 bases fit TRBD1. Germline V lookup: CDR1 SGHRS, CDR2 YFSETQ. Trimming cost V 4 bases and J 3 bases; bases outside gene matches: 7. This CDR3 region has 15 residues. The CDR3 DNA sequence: TGCGCCAGCAGCGACCCACAGGGGGCGGACACTGAAGCTTTCTTT. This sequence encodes CASSDPQGADTEAFF.

CDR3 sequence (DNA): TGTGCCAGCAGTTTCGCTCAGAATCAGCCCCAGCATTTT. It yields the protein CASSFAQNQPQHF. This chain joins TRBV12-3 or TRBV12-4 and TRBJ1-5; D not certain. The V and J ends lost 3 bases and 4 bases respectively, with 7 bases between them. The CDR3 totals 13 residues.

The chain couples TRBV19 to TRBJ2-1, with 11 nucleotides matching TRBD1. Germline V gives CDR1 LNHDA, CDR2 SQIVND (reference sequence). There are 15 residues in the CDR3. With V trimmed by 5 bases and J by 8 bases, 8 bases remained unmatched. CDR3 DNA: TGTGCCAGTAGTGGTGGGACAGGGGGATACGATGAGCAGTTCTTC. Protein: CASSGGTGGYDEQFF.

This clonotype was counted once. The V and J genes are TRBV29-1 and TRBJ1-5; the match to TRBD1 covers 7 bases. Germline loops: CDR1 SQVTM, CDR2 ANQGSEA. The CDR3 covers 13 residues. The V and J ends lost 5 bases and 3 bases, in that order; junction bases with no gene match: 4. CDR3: CSVLGQDNQPQHF. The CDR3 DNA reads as TGCAGCGTTCTAGGACAGGACAATCAGCCCCAGCATTTT.

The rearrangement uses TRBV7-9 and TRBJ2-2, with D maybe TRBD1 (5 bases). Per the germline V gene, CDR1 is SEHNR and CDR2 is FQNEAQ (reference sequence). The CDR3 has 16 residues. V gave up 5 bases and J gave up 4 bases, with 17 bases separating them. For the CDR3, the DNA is TGTGCCAGCAGCAAGCTCCAGGGTTTGGGCACCGGGGAGCTGTTTTTT. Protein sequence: CASSKLQGLGTGELFF.

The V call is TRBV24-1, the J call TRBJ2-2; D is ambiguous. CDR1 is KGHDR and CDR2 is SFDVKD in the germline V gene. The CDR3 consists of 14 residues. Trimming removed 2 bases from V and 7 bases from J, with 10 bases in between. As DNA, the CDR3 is TGTGCCACCAGTGATTGGGTACCTAGCGGGGAGCTGTTTTTT. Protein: CATSDWVPSGELFF.

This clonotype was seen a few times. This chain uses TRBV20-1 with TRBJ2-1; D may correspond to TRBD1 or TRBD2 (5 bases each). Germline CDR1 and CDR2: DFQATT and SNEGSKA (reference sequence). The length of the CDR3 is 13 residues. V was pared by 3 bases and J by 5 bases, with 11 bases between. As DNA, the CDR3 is TGCAGTGCTAGGGGGACGATCCACAATGAGCAGTTCTTC. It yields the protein CSARGTIHNEQFF.

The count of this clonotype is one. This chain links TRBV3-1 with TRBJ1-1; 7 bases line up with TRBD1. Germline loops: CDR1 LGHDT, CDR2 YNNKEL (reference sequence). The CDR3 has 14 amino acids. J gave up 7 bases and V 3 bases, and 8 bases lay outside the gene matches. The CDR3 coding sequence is TGTGCCAGCAGCCACTTTGACAGGGACAATGAAGCTTTCTTT. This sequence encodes CASSHFDRDNEAFF.

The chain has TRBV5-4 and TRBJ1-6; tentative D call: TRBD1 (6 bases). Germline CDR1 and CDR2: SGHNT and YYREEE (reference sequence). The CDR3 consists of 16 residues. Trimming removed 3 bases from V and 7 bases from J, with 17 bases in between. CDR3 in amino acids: CASSSYRERKNSPLHF. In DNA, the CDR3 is TGTGCCAGCAGCTCCTACAGGGAAAGAAAGAATTCACCCCTCCACTTT.

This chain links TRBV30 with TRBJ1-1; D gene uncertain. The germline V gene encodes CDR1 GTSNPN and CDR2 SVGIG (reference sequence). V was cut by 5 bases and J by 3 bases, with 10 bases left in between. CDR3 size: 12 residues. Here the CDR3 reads CAWLPGDTEAFF. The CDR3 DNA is TGTGCCTGGCTCCCCGGGGACACTGAAGCTTTCTTT. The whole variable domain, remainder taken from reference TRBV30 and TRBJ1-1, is SQTIHQWPATLVQPVGSPLSLECTVEGTSNPNLYWYRQAAGRGLQLLFYSVGIGQISSEVPQNLSASRPQDRQFILSSKKLLLSDSGFYLCAWLPGDTEAFFGQGTRLTVV.

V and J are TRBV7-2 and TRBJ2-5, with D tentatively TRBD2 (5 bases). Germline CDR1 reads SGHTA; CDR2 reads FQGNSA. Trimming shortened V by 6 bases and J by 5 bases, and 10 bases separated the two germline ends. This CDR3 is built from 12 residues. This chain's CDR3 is CASSRDRETQYF. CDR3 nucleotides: TGTGCCAGCAGTCGGGATCGGGAGACCCAGTACTTC.

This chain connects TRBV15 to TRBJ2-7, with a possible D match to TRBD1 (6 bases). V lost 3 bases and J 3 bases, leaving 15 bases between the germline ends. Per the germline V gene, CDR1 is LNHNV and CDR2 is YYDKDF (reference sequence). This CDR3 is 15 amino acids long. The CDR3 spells CATSRGHLLGYEQYF. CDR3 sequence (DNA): TGTGCCACCAGCAGGGGACACCTCCTAGGCTACGAGCAGTACTTC.

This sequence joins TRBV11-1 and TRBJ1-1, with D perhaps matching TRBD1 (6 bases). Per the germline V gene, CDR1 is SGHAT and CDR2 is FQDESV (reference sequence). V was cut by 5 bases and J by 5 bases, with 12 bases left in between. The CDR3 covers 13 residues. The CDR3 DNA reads TGTGCCAGCAGCCCCAGGGGAGGGACTGAAGCTTTCTTT. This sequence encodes CASSPRGGTEAFF.